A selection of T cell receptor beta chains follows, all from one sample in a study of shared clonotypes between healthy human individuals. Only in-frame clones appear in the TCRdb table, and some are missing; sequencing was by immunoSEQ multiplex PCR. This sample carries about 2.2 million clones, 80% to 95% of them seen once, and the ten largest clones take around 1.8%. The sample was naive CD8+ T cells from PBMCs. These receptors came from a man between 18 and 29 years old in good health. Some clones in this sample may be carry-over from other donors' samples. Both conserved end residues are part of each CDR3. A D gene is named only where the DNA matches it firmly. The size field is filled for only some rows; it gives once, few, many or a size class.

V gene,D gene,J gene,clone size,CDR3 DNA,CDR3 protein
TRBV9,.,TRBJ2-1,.,TGTGCCAGCAGCGTAGGCTTTAGGGGGTTGGTGAATGAGCAGTTCTTC,CASSVGFRGLVNEQFF
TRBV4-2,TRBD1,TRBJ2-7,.,TGTGCCAGCAGCCAGCCCGACAGGGTCCCCTACGAGCAGTACTTC,CASSQPDRVPYEQYF
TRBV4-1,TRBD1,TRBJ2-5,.,TGCGCCAGCAGCTTCACATGGGACAGAAATCAAGAGACCCAGTACTTC,CASSFTWDRNQETQYF
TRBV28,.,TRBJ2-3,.,TGTGCCAGCAGTAAGACAGGTAGAGACACAGATACGCAGTATTTT,CASSKTGRDTDTQYF
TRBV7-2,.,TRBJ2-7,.,TGTGCCAGCAGCCCATTCATAGCGTACGAGCAGTACTTC,CASSPFIAYEQYF
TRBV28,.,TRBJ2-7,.,TGTGCCAGCAGTCCCCCCCGGTACGAGCAGTACTTC,CASSPPRYEQYF
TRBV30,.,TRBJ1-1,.,TGTGCCTGGTGGGGGGTTGGAGCTTTCTTT,CAWWGVGAFF
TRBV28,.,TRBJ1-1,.,TGTGCCAGCAGTTTGTTTTCTGGGCCTTTGGGGGCTGAAGCTTTCTTT,CASSLFSGPLGAEAFF
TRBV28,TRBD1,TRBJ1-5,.,TGTGCCAGCAGGGCCGCAAACACAGGGGAATGGGGGTATAGCAATCAGCCCCAGCATTTT,CASRAANTGEWGYSNQPQHF
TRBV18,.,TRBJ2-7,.,TGTGCCAGCTCACCTCTGGGGGACGGGATTAGCTCCTACGAGCAGTACTTC,CASSPLGDGISSYEQYF
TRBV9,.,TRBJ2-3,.,TGTGCCAGCAGCGCGGAGGGCGCAGATACGCAGTATTTT,CASSAEGADTQYF
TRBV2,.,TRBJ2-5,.,TGTGCCAGCAGTGAGACCCCGATAGAGACCCAGTACTTC,CASSETPIETQYF
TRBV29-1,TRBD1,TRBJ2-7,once,TGCAGCGTGGGACAGGGGGCTGGCTACGAGCAGTACTTC,CSVGQGAGYEQYF
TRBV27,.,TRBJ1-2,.,TGTGCCAGCGGGCCCCTCTCTACATCATATGGCTACACCTTC,CASGPLSTSYGYTF
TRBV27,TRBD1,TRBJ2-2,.,TGTGCCATCTACTCCGGGACAGGGGGCCCTCACTCCTGTCCGGGGGAGCTGTTTTTT,CAIYSGTGGPHSCPGELFF
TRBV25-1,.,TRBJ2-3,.,TGTGCCAGCAGTGAGAAGCGGGTAACAGATACGCAGTATTTT,CASSEKRVTDTQYF